This entry lists 30 T cell receptor beta chains sequenced from one sample in a study of lymphopenia after photon versus proton radiotherapy. Sequencing used immunoSEQ multiplex PCR; TCRdb keeps in-frame clones, though not all of them. The data show about 83,000 clones, approximately 82% seen once. The sequencing here drew on peripheral blood, taken from a patient treated with proton-based radiotherapy. The receptors come from a man in his fifties or sixties with pancreatic cancer.

V and J are TRBV18 and TRBJ2-2, with TRBD2 matching 9 bases. This CDR3 is 17 amino acids long. Trimming cost V 5 bases and J 2 bases; bases outside gene matches: 9. Looked up from germline, CDR1 is KGHSH and CDR2 is LQKENI. The CDR3 DNA is TGTGCCAGCTCATTACGGCCGGGACTAGCAAACACCGGGGAGCTGTTTTTT. Its translation is CASSLRPGLANTGELFF. The complete variable domain, with remaining parts taken from reference TRBV18 and TRBJ2-2, reads NAGVMQNPRHLVRRRGQEARLRCSPMKGHSHVYWYRQLPEEGLKFMVYLQKENIIDESGMPKERFSAEFPKEGPSILRIQQVVRGDSAAYFCASSLRPGLANTGELFFGEGSRLTVL.

This sequence joins TRBV30 and TRBJ2-1, with D possibly being TRBD1 (6 bases). V was clipped by 2 bases and J by 5 bases, with 16 bases between them. The CDR3 is made up of 15 amino acids. Germline V gene sequence: CDR1 GTSNPN, CDR2 SVGIG (reference sequence). The CDR3 DNA reads as TGTGCCTGGAGTATATACAGGGCTACCAACAATGAGCAGTTCTTC. This gives the protein CAWSIYRATNNEQFF.

The chain joins TRBV19 to TRBJ2-7; TRBD1 matches at 9 bases. Trimming took 5 bases from V and 3 from J; bases not matched to a gene: 11. The CDR3 length is 16 residues. The V gene's germline CDR1 is LNHDA and CDR2 SQIVND (reference sequence). CDR3 nucleotides: TGTGCCAGTAGTTTCTACCCGGGACAGGGTTTCTACGAGCAGTACTTC. Translation: CASSFYPGQGFYEQYF.

The chain recombines TRBV19 with TRBJ1-1; possible D gene TRBD1, 6 bases. This CDR3 spans 13 amino acids. Looked up from germline, CDR1 is LNHDA and CDR2 is SQIVND (reference sequence). V dropped 8 bases and J dropped 3 bases, with 13 bases sitting between them. The CDR3 coding sequence is TGTGCCAGTGGAGAAGGGGGATACACTGAAGCTTTCTTT. Its translation is CASGEGGYTEAFF.

This clone came up once. The V call is TRBV28, the J call TRBJ1-5, with no clear D. V was clipped by 0 bases and J by 4 bases, with 1 base between them. Germline V lookup: CDR1 MDHEN, CDR2 SYDVKM. The CDR3 loop spans 12 amino acids. Here the CDR3 reads CASSLWNQPQHF. CDR3 bases: TGTGCCAGCAGTTTATGGAATCAGCCCCAGCATTTT.

The V call is TRBV11-2, the J call TRBJ2-7, with 9 bases identical to TRBD2. This CDR3 has 15 amino acids. V lost 5 bases and J lost 2; bases outside the gene matches: 7. Germline V CDR1 and CDR2: SGHAT, FQNNGV. The CDR3 DNA reads as TGTGCCAGCAGCCCGACTAGCGGAAGTACCTACGAGCAGTACTTC. Translated: CASSPTSGSTYEQYF.

This clone has more than one count but fewer than ten. The chain employs TRBV11-2 and TRBJ2-1; perhaps TRBD1 as D (5 bases). Trimming removed 2 bases from V and 6 bases from J, with 14 bases in between. Germline CDR1 reads SGHAT; CDR2 reads FQNNGV. This CDR3 is 15 amino acids long. The DNA of the CDR3 is TGTGCCAGCAGCTTAATCGGCCGCCAGGGCAATGAGCAGTTCTTC. This codes for CASSLIGRQGNEQFF. Looking up the rest from reference TRBV11-2 and TRBJ2-1 gives the full variable domain: EAGVAQSPRYKIIEKRQSVAFWCNPISGHATLYWYQQILGQGPKLLIQFQNNGVVDDSQLPKDRFSAERLKGVDSTLKIQPAKLEDSAVYLCASSLIGRQGNEQFFGPGTRLTVL.

The chain is built from TRBV27 and TRBJ1-2, with D unresolved. Germline lookup yields CDR1 MNHEY and CDR2 SMNVEV (reference sequence). V was cut by 5 bases and J by 4 bases, with 8 bases left in between. The CDR3 has 12 residues. The CDR3 loop is CASSAWGYGYTF. Written as DNA, the CDR3 is TGTGCCAGCAGTGCCTGGGGCTATGGCTACACCTTC.

The chain links TRBV23-1 to TRBJ2-7; the D gene is possibly TRBD2 (6 bases). TRBV23-1 is recorded as an ORF, its role being uncertain. V was shortened by 9 bases and J by 0 bases, with 15 bases between the two germline ends. The CDR3 length is 14 residues. This CDR3 is CASRTAGFSYEQYF. CDR3 in DNA: TGCGCCAGTAGAACGGCGGGATTCTCCTACGAGCAGTACTTC.

The V and J genes are TRBV14 and TRBJ2-2; D remains ambiguous. This CDR3 region has 13 residues. The germline V gene encodes CDR1 SGHDN and CDR2 FVKESK. The V and J ends lost 5 bases and 4 bases respectively, with 8 bases between them. This chain's CDR3 is CASSYDITGELFF. DNA for the CDR3: TGTGCCAGCAGCTATGACATCACCGGGGAGCTGTTTTTT.

The chain carries TRBV11-3 and TRBJ2-2; no definite D call. Germline loops: CDR1 SGHNT, CDR2 YENEEA. The CDR3 totals 14 residues. V gave up 7 bases and J gave up 4 bases, with 13 bases separating them. This CDR3 is CASMGRWGTGELFF. CDR3 nucleotide sequence: TGTGCCAGCATGGGTCGGTGGGGCACCGGGGAGCTGTTTTTT.

This clone was counted a single time. The chain employs TRBV2 and TRBJ2-1; D gene ambiguous. The CDR3 spans 13 residues. Trimming pared 8 bases from V and 7 bases from J, leaving 15 bases between. CDR1 is SNHLY and CDR2 is FYNNEI in the germline V gene. CDR3 bases: TGTGCCAGCCCAGGCATAGGAAAAAATGAGCAGTTCTTC. This gives the protein CASPGIGKNEQFF.

The chain is built from TRBV28 and TRBJ1-4, with 7 bases aligning to TRBD1. The ends lost 1 base at V and 7 bases at J; junction bases unmatched: 3. CDR3 length: 14 residues. Looked up from germline, CDR1 is MDHEN and CDR2 is SYDVKM. The CDR3 bases are TGTGCCAGCAGTTTATCAGGGGGTGTTGAAAAACTGTTTTTT. Its translation is CASSLSGGVEKLFF. Combining the CDR3 with reference TRBV28 and TRBJ1-4 gives the whole variable domain DVKVTQSSRYLVKRTGEKVFLECVQDMDHENMFWYRQDPGLGLRLIYFSYDVKMKEKGDIPEGYSVSREKKERFSLILESASTNQTSMYLCASSLSGGVEKLFFGSGTQLSVL.

This clone appeared a few times. The chain recombines TRBV28 with TRBJ2-7, with D perhaps matching TRBD1 (6 bases). This CDR3 comprises 18 residues. Trimming pared 3 bases from V and 2 bases from J, leaving 23 bases between. The germline gives CDR1 MDHEN, CDR2 SYDVKM. This chain's CDR3 is CASSFPLGTLNPTYEQYF. CDR3 bases: TGTGCCAGCAGTTTCCCCCTCGGGACACTGAACCCCACCTACGAGCAGTACTTC.

This sequence joins TRBV9 and TRBJ2-2, with a weak D call TRBD2 (6 bases). V shed 6 bases and J shed 4 bases, with 13 bases lying between them. This CDR3 has 14 residues. Germline lookup yields CDR1 SGDLS and CDR2 YYNGEE. CDR3 sequence reads: CASTPGLATGELFF. The DNA of the CDR3 is TGTGCCAGCACCCCGGGACTTGCCACCGGGGAGCTGTTTTTT.

V gene TRBV7-6 combines with J gene TRBJ2-5, with 8 bases lining up with TRBD2. Per the germline V gene, CDR1 is SGHVS and CDR2 is FNYEAQ. The CDR3 runs 15 residues. The V segment lost 5 bases and the J segment 5 bases; nucleotides outside the gene matches: 10. The CDR3 region has the DNA TGTGCCAGCAGCCCCCGAGTGGGCGGGAGGGAGACCCAGTACTTC. It encodes CASSPRVGGRETQYF.

The V call is TRBV27, the J call TRBJ2-3; D gene unclear. Germline CDR1 reads MNHEY; CDR2 reads SMNVEV (reference sequence). The CDR3 totals 12 residues. Deletions cut 4 bases from V and 7 bases from J, with 9 bases between. This CDR3 is CASSSYENTQYF. The CDR3 coding sequence is TGTGCCAGCAGTTCGTATGAAAATACGCAGTATTTT.

The J gene is TRBJ2-1, the V gene TRBV18; TRBD1 is a possible D gene (5 bases). CDR1 and CDR2 from the germline V gene are KGHSH and LQKENI. V lost 1 base, J lost 8 bases, and 15 bases lay in between. The CDR3 is 15 amino acids. Here the CDR3 DNA reads TGTGCCAGCTCACCACAGGACACATGGAGCCATGAGCAGTTCTTC. The encoded protein is CASSPQDTWSHEQFF.

The gene calls are TRBV28 and TRBJ2-1; D might be TRBD2 (5 bases). The CDR3 totals 13 residues. Germline values: CDR1 MDHEN, CDR2 SYDVKM. V was trimmed by 3 bases and J by 9 bases, leaving 12 bases between them. The CDR3 DNA is TGTGCCAGCAGTTTGGTGGGGAGTGGTGAGCAGTTCTTC. Its translation: CASSLVGSGEQFF. The whole variable domain, filled in from reference TRBV28 and TRBJ2-1, reads DVKVTQSSRYLVKRTGEKVFLECVQDMDHENMFWYRQDPGLGLRLIYFSYDVKMKEKGDIPEGYSVSREKKERFSLILESASTNQTSMYLCASSLVGSGEQFFGPGTRLTVL.

The chain joins TRBV6-6 to TRBJ2-1; the D gene is possibly TRBD2 (6 bases). Germline-derived CDR1 and CDR2 are MNHNY and SVGAGI (reference sequence). V was pared by 0 bases and J by 4 bases, with 13 bases between. This CDR3 has 16 residues. In DNA, the CDR3 is TGTGCCAGCAGTTACTCGAAGCCCGGGACTTACAATGAGCAGTTCTTC. Encoded protein: CASSYSKPGTYNEQFF.

The rearrangement joins TRBV2 to TRBJ2-2; the match to TRBD2 covers 14 bases. The CDR3 totals 18 residues. J was trimmed by 7 bases and V by 5 bases; bases with no gene match: 12. CDR1 is SNHLY, CDR2 FYNNEI, per germline. CDR3 sequence reads: CASSWITGLAGDGGELFF. The CDR3 bases are TGTGCCAGCAGTTGGATAACGGGACTAGCGGGAGATGGCGGGGAGCTGTTTTTT.

This clone was seen more than once but under ten times. The chain has TRBV28 and TRBJ2-1, with D possibly matching TRBD2 (6 bases). The CDR3 runs 14 residues. V lost 6 bases and J 6 bases, leaving 15 bases between the germline ends. The germline gives CDR1 MDHEN, CDR2 SYDVKM. This chain's CDR3 is CASRPGAVGNEQFF. The CDR3 coding sequence is TGTGCCAGCAGGCCGGGAGCAGTTGGCAATGAGCAGTTCTTC.

This clone was counted a few times. This chain connects TRBV5-6 to TRBJ2-7, with D perhaps matching TRBD1 or TRBD2 (6 bases each). The CDR3 spans 14 residues. V lost 0 bases and J 2 bases, leaving 9 bases between the germline ends. In germline, CDR1 is SGHDT, CDR2 YYEEEE. CDR3 amino acids: CASSLVGGAYEQYF. The CDR3 DNA is TGTGCCAGCAGCTTGGTCGGGGGCGCCTACGAGCAGTACTTC.

The chain uses TRBV27 and TRBJ2-7, with TRBD2 matching over 7 bases. Germline V gene sequence: CDR1 MNHEY, CDR2 SMNVEV (reference sequence). Unmatched junction bases numbered 4, after V lost 3 bases and J lost 2 bases. The CDR3 runs 14 residues. Written as DNA, the CDR3 is TGTGCCAGCAGTTTGGTGGGAGGGACCTACGAGCAGTACTTC. This encodes CASSLVGGTYEQYF.

V and J are TRBV4-2 and TRBJ1-5, with D possibly TRBD1 on 6 matching bases. The V gene's germline CDR1 is LGHNA and CDR2 YNFKEQ. Trimming took 1 base from V and 3 from J, leaving 19 bases between them. The CDR3 has 18 amino acids. CDR3: CASSQVSRQASPNQPQHF. CDR3 sequence (DNA): TGTGCCAGCAGCCAAGTCTCGAGACAGGCGAGCCCCAATCAGCCCCAGCATTTT.

This chain uses TRBV6-1 with TRBJ2-7; TRBD2 might be the D (7 bases). The V gene's germline CDR1 is MNHNS and CDR2 SASEGT. CDR3 length equals 15 residues. V was shortened by 6 bases and J by 3 bases, with 18 bases between the two germline ends. The CDR3 DNA follows: TGTGCCAGCAGCGAACGGGGGGCAGCGAGCTACGAGCAGTACTTC. Translation: CASSERGAASYEQYF.

The V and J genes are TRBV13 and TRBJ1-3; perhaps TRBD1 as D (5 bases). V shed 3 bases and J shed 0 bases, with 15 bases lying between them. Looked up from germline, CDR1 is PRHDT and CDR2 is FYEKMQ (reference sequence). The CDR3 sequence is 17 residues long. This CDR3 is CASSFRVGQSSGNTIYF. In DNA, the CDR3 is TGTGCCAGCAGCTTTCGGGTGGGGCAGAGCTCTGGAAACACCATATATTTT.

This clone was counted once. J is TRBJ2-5 and V is TRBV25-1, with 11 bases that match TRBD2. The V and J ends lost 0 bases and 3 bases, in that order; junction bases with no gene match: 3. Germline V gene lookup returns CDR1 MGHDK and CDR2 SYGVNS. This CDR3 has 16 amino acids. The CDR3 DNA is TGTGCCAGCAGTGAATATGAGGGACTAGCGGAAGAGACCCAGTACTTC. This translates into CASSEYEGLAEETQYF.

The J gene is TRBJ1-6, the V gene TRBV30, with TRBD1 matching over 9 bases. V shed 4 bases, J shed 7 bases, and the junction held 8 bases outside the gene matches. Looked up from germline, CDR1 is GTSNPN and CDR2 is SVGIG (reference sequence). The CDR3 is made up of 15 amino acids. The DNA for the CDR3 is TGTGCCTGGAACCATGGACAGGGGAAAAATTCACCCCTCCACTTT. This translates into CAWNHGQGKNSPLHF.

This chain connects TRBV6-6 to TRBJ2-3; TRBD1 aligns across 9 bases. The CDR3 length is 14 residues. With 8 bases clipped from V and 5 bases from J, the junction kept 8 bases outside the gene matches. Germline assignment: CDR1 MNHNY and CDR2 SVGAGI (reference sequence). The CDR3 region is CASAQGAQGDTQYF. CDR3 nucleotides: TGTGCCAGCGCACAGGGGGCGCAAGGAGATACGCAGTATTTT.